This TCR beta chain appears in the sequencing data of a study of CD8 T cells in ankylosing spondylitis. Using its own MiXCR run on the 5' RACE reads, TCRdb lists one record per CDR3 protein. Of about 250,000 distinct CDR3 sequences in the sample, roughly a quarter are singletons; the top ten hold approximately 0.61%. Germline CDR1 and CDR2: SGHDT and YYEEEE. CDR3 size: 15 residues. Trimming removed 0 bases from V and 3 bases from J, with 10 bases in between. The V and J genes are TRBV5-6 and TRBJ1-5; a possible D gene is TRBD1 (6 bases). This receptor was identified in a male donor with ankylosing spondylitis or in good health (not recorded which). What was sequenced was blood, either unsorted or a sorted T cell fraction (not recorded which). CDR3 residues: CASSLGQVYNQPQHF. The CDR3 DNA reads TGTGCCAGCAGCTTGGGACAGGTGTACAATCAGCCCCAGCATTTT.